This T cell receptor (beta chain) was recorded in a study of cytomegalovirus exposure and HLA in healthy donors. PCR primers comprised 60 Vbeta and 13 Jbeta primers. Libraries were prepared by immunoSEQ multiplex PCR; TCRdb keeps only in-frame clonotypes and omits some of them. Of 110,000 to 150,000 clones in the sample, 9.4% were seen once. Germline lookup yields CDR1 LNHDA and CDR2 SQIVND (reference sequence). CDR3 length: 12 residues. Trimming removed 1 base from V and 8 bases from J; junction bases left unmatched: 1. This sequence was found in a male donor in good health and CMV-seronegative. J is TRBJ1-2 and V is TRBV19; TRBD1 aligns across 7 bases. Sequenced input: PBMCs. DNA for the CDR3: TGTGCCAGTAGTATAGGGACAGGAGGCTACACCTTC. Encoded protein: CASSIGTGGYTF.